Listed below are T cell receptor beta chains from one sample, sequenced in a study of Graves' ophthalmopathy and Graves' hyperthyroidism. Each CDR3 protein gets one entry after TCRdb re-called the multiplex PCR reads with MiXCR. This repertoire shows approximately 460,000 distinct CDR3 sequences, about an eighth found once; its top ten account for 9.8%. The sequenced sample consisted of blood. Receptors originate from a woman in her 30s with Graves' ophthalmopathy. Each CDR3 is given with its conserved first and last residue. Each record gives: clone size, J gene, V gene, D gene, CDR3 DNA, CDR3 protein. A D gene is named only where the DNA matches it firmly. Clone size is stated in some rows and not others, as once, few, many or a class when expanded.

>many|TRBJ1-3|TRBV25-1|.
TGTGCCAGCAGTGAGACAAACTCTGGAAACACCATATATTTT
CASSETNSGNTIYF
>many|TRBJ2-7|TRBV27|TRBD1
TGTGCCAGCAGTCCGACAGGGGGGAACTTGTACGAGCAGTACTTC
CASSPTGGNLYEQYF
>many|TRBJ1-5|TRBV12-3/TRBV12-4|.
TGTGCCAGCAGCATGAGGGTTACCTTCAATCAGCCCCAGCATTTT
CASSMRVTFNQPQHF
>many|TRBJ1-6|TRBV28|.
TGTGCCAGCAGTTTTAGAACACATAATTCACCCCTCCACTTT
CASSFRTHNSPLHF
>many|TRBJ1-2|TRBV29-1|.
TGCAGCGTCCAGATGGGCTATGGCTACACCTTC
CSVQMGYGYTF
>.|TRBJ2-4|TRBV28|.
TGTGCCAGCAGCCCCCCCGTTCTAGCCAAAAACATTAAGTACTTC
CASSPPVLAKNIKYF
>many|TRBJ1-6|TRBV3-1|.
TGTGCCAGCAGCCAAGATCCTGGACAGTACTATAATTCACCCCTCCACTTT
CASSQDPGQYYNSPLHF
>many|TRBJ1-3|TRBV6-1|.
TGTGCCAGCAGTGTGGGGACGAGCCCATCTGGAAACACCATATATTTT
CASSVGTSPSGNTIYF
>many|TRBJ1-1|TRBV28|.
TGTGCCAGCAGTTTTATGCCGGAATATACTGAAGCTTTCTTT
CASSFMPEYTEAFF
>.|TRBJ1-1|TRBV6-2/TRBV6-3|.
TGTGCCAGCAACAGGGATGGAACCGAAGCTTTCTTT
CASNRDGTEAFF
>many|TRBJ2-5|TRBV11-1|TRBD2
TGTGCCAGCAGCTCCGGACTAGCGGGGGGGCCCGGTGAGACCCAGTACTTC
CASSSGLAGGPGETQYF
>few|TRBJ2-7|TRBV20-1|TRBD2
TGCAGTGCTAGAGCCCAAGGGACTAGCGGGAGTAAAAACGAGCAGTACTTC
CSARAQGTSGSKNEQYF
>many|TRBJ2-7|TRBV7-8|TRBD1
TGTGCCAGCAGCCCTGGGACAGAGATGAACTACGAGCAGTACTTC
CASSPGTEMNYEQYF
>.|TRBJ2-5|TRBV3-1|.
TGTGCCAGCAGGGAAGAGGCGGAGACCCAGTACTTC
CASREEAETQYF
>many|TRBJ1-2|TRBV6-5|.
TGTGCCAGCAAAGACAGCCTCAATCTCTACACCTTC
CASKDSLNLYTF
>.|TRBJ2-4|TRBV30|.
TGTGCCTGGAGGGGGGCCGTTGGCTCAAACATTCAGTACTTC
CAWRGAVGSNIQYF
>many|TRBJ2-2|TRBV6-1|.
TGTGCCAGCAGCGGGAGTTGGGTCACCGGGGAGCTGTTTTTT
CASSGSWVTGELFF
>many|TRBJ2-7|TRBV5-1|.
TGCGCCAGCAGCTTGGAAGCTAACGAGCAGTACTTC
CASSLEANEQYF
>.|TRBJ2-2|TRBV3-1|TRBD2
TGTGCCAGCAGCCAAGGGGCTAGCGGGAGGTCCGGGGAGCTGTTTTTT
CASSQGASGRSGELFF
>many|TRBJ1-2|TRBV27|.
TGTGCCAGCATTGGTTTGGGACGGGACTATGGCTACACCTTC
CASIGLGRDYGYTF
>many|TRBJ1-1|TRBV12-3/TRBV12-4|TRBD1
TGTGCCAGCAGTTCTCCGGGACAGGGACGCACTGAAGCTTTCTTT
CASSSPGQGRTEAFF
>many|TRBJ2-5|TRBV12-5|TRBD2
TGTGCTAGTGGTGCCATACTAGCGGGGACTCAAGAGACCCAGTACTTC
CASGAILAGTQETQYF
>.|TRBJ1-2|TRBV6-5|.
TGTGCCAGCAGTTACTCTCTCAATACTAACTATGGCTACACCTTC
CASSYSLNTNYGYTF
>many|TRBJ2-2|TRBV5-1|.
TGCGCCAGCAGCTTGGATGGAAACACCGGGGAGCTGTTTTTT
CASSLDGNTGELFF
>.|TRBJ2-5|TRBV4-2|.
TGTGCCAGCAGCCTACTCGGGGTGGTAGGAGGGGAGACCCAGTACTTC
CASSLLGVVGGETQYF
>many|TRBJ2-5|TRBV6-1|TRBD2
TGTGCCAGCAGTAAACTAGCGGGGGGGATCGAGGAGACCCAGTACTTC
CASSKLAGGIEETQYF
>many|TRBJ1-2|TRBV9|TRBD1
TGTGCCAGCACCCCCGGGACAGGGTATAGTGGCTACACCTTC
CASTPGTGYSGYTF
>.|TRBJ2-4|TRBV5-6|.
TGTGCCAGCAGCTTGGAATGGCAGGGGCCGAAAAACATTCAGTACTTC
CASSLEWQGPKNIQYF
>.|TRBJ2-7|TRBV6-4|TRBD2
TGTGCCAGCAGTGACCCCGCTAGCGGGAGGGCCGGTATGGCTTACGAGCAGTACTTC
CASSDPASGRAGMAYEQYF
>many|TRBJ1-1|TRBV7-8|.
TGTGCCAGCAGCTTAGTCATGGGGGTTGAAGCTTTCTTT
CASSLVMGVEAFF
>many|TRBJ2-5|TRBV27|.
TGTGCCAGCACCGCCGGTGGGGGGAAGAAGACCCAGTACTTC
CASTAGGGKKTQYF
>many|TRBJ1-6|TRBV30|.
TGTGCCTGGAGGCCTATGGCGACTAATTCACCCCTCCACTTT
CAWRPMATNSPLHF
>many|TRBJ1-2|TRBV6-1|TRBD1
TGTGCCAGCAGTGAACGACAGGGGCATGGCTACACCTTC
CASSERQGHGYTF
>.|TRBJ2-6|TRBV4-2|TRBD1
TGTGCCAGCAGCGAGACCGGGACAGACTATCTGGGGACCAACGTCCTGACTTTC
CASSETGTDYLGTNVLTF
>many|TRBJ1-2|TRBV28|.
TGTGCCAGCAGTTTCCCCGGGAACTATGGCTACACCTTC
CASSFPGNYGYTF
>.|TRBJ1-1|TRBV7-8|.
TGTGCCAGCAGCTTATCTAGGGGAGTCGGTACTGAAGCTTTCTTT
CASSLSRGVGTEAFF
>many|TRBJ2-7|TRBV28|.
TGTGCCAGCAGACCGAACTCCTACGAGCAGTACTTC
CASRPNSYEQYF
>many|TRBJ2-7|TRBV12-3/TRBV12-4|.
TGTGCCAGCAGAACAGGTGGAGCTGACGAGCAGTACTTC
CASRTGGADEQYF
>.|TRBJ2-7|TRBV12-3/TRBV12-4|TRBD1
TGTGCCAGCGTGGACGGGACAGGATTCTACGAGCAGTACTTC
CASVDGTGFYEQYF
>many|TRBJ1-5|TRBV20-1|.
TGCAGTGCTAGAGATTTGTGGGGGCTTCAGCCCCAGCATTTT
CSARDLWGLQPQHF
>few|TRBJ2-7|TRBV25-1|.
TGTGCCAGCAGTGAACCCGACAACCAGCAGTACTTC
CASSEPDNQQYF
>.|TRBJ2-3|TRBV19|.
TGTGCCAGTAGTCGCCCCGGGTGGGTTGAAGCAGATACGCAGTATTTT
CASSRPGWVEADTQYF
>many|TRBJ2-5|TRBV29-1|TRBD1
TGCAGCGTGGGGGACAGGGGGCGCATTGGGGAGACCCAGTACTTC
CSVGDRGRIGETQYF
>many|TRBJ2-5|TRBV10-1|TRBD1
TGCGCCAGCAGTGAGGGAGGACAGGGGGTTGAGACCCAGTACTTC
CASSEGGQGVETQYF
>many|TRBJ2-7|TRBV15|TRBD2
TGTGCCACCAGACCGAAGGGACTAGCGGGAGGATACGAGCAGTACTTC
CATRPKGLAGGYEQYF
>many|TRBJ2-7|TRBV30|.
TGTGCCTGGAGTGGCCTTGCGGGCTACGAGCAGTACTTC
CAWSGLAGYEQYF
>.|TRBJ1-6|TRBV27|.
TGTGCCAGCACTGGTCTGAGGGGCGGGTACAATTCACCCCTCCACTTT
CASTGLRGGYNSPLHF
>many|TRBJ1-1|TRBV6-2/TRBV6-3|.
TGTGCCAGCAGTTACTATCCGGGACACCAGAACACTGAAGCTTTCTTT
CASSYYPGHQNTEAFF
>many|TRBJ2-7|TRBV6-1|TRBD1
TGTGCCAGCAGCAGGACAGGGGCGAACCACGAGCAGTACTTC
CASSRTGANHEQYF